The clone carrying this T cell receptor (beta chain) was seen at least ten times. Antigen specificity is unknown. Moderate-to-severe activity, CAS ≥3, NOSPECS ≥4 and a duration under 3 months were seen in donors with ophthalmopathy. This record comes from a study of Graves' ophthalmopathy and Graves' hyperthyroidism. Investigators amplified TCR beta CDR3 regions from RNA transcripts. A first-round RT-PCR used HTBI primers, followed by a second-round multiplex PCR. From the multiplex PCR reads, TCRdb called clonotypes with MiXCR, one entry per CDR3 protein. There are 300,000 to 400,000 distinct CDR3 sequences in the sample; roughly 15% occur only once, and about 12% lies in the top ten. Germline CDR1 reads LGHNA; CDR2 reads YNFKEQ. Germline trimming cut 0 bases from V and 9 bases from J; bases unmatched to any gene: 5. This CDR3 spans 15 amino acids. General study points: Most thyroid clonotypes expanded beyond 0.001 frequency were also found in blood.

The chain recombines TRBV4-2 with TRBJ1-6; 7 bases match TRBD1. Input material: peripheral blood. The source is an adult man with Graves' ophthalmopathy. The CDR3 nucleotides read TGTGCCAGCAGCCAAGATAAGGGGGCGGGTTCACCCCTCCACTTT. Translation gives CASSQDKGAGSPLHF.